This TCR beta chain was observed in a study of CD8+ T cells in alopecia areata. For the study at large: The study gave treated patients oral tofacitinib at 5 to 10 mg twice daily. Study observations and caveats: TCRs were shared less clearly across patients than in mice, possibly for HLA-related reasons.

Alopecia areata patients gave lesional scalp punch biopsies and peripheral blood samples. It was cDNA, reverse transcribed from extracted RNA, that served as the sequencing template. Measured with immunoSEQ multiplex PCR; TCRdb has only the in-frame clones, and not every one. Among some 99,000 clones listed, around two fifths were seen once. Germline V CDR1 and CDR2: DFQATT, SNEGSKA (reference sequence). The CDR3 loop spans 11 amino acids. Trimming removed 6 bases at V and 3 bases at J, with 9 bases between. On this clone: The target antigen is unknown.

This chain connects TRBV20-1 to TRBJ2-7; perhaps TRBD1 as D (6 bases). The TCR comes from a human donor with alopecia areata. The sample comprised CD4+ T cells sorted from blood. CDR3 in DNA: TGCAGTGCGAGGGACAACTACGAGCAGTACTTC. This encodes CSARDNYEQYF.